This section outlines one T cell receptor beta chain sequence together with its context. Clones were sequenced by immunoSEQ multiplex PCR, and TCRdb holds only the in-frame ones, with some missing. The sample consists of roughly 96,000 clones, roughly nine tenths of them appearing once. This entry comes from a study of T cell responses to AZD1222 COVID-19 vaccine. The receptor was isolated from an adult in good health. Sequences were derived from peripheral blood, sampled on day 0 of AZD1222 vaccination.

In nucleotides, the CDR3 is TGTGCCAGCAGACCTAACTCAGGGATCGGAGGCTACACCTTC. It translates to CASRPNSGIGGYTF. This chain uses TRBV11-1 with TRBJ1-2, with D possibly TRBD1 on 5 matching bases. Germline V lookup: CDR1 SGHAT, CDR2 FQDESV (reference sequence). The length of the CDR3 is 14 residues. Trimming took off 6 bases at V and 8 bases at J, with 19 bases between the two ends. The complete variable domain, with remaining parts taken from reference TRBV11-1 and TRBJ1-2, reads EAEVAQSPRYKITEKSQAVAFWCDPISGHATLYWYRQILGQGPELLVQFQDESVVDDSQLPKDRFSAERLKGVDSTLKIQPAELGDSAMYLCASRPNSGIGGYTFGSGTRLTVV.